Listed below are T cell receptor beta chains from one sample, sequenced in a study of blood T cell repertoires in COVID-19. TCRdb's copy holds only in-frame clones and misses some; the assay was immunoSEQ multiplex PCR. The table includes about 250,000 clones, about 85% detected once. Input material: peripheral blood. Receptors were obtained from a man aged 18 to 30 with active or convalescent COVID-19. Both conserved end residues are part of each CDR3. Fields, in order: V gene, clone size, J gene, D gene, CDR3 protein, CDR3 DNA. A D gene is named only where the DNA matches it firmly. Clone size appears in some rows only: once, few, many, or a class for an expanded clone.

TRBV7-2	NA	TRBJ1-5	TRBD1	CASRKTGGPNQPQHF	TGTGCCAGCAGGAAAACAGGGGGCCCCAATCAGCCCCAGCATTTT
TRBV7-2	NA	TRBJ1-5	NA	CASSLVAGWSNQPQHF	TGTGCCAGCAGCTTAGTGGCAGGATGGAGCAATCAGCCCCAGCATTTT
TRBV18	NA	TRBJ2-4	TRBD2	CASSPWTSQGENIQYF	TGTGCCAGCTCACCCTGGACTAGTCAAGGCGAAAACATTCAGTACTTC
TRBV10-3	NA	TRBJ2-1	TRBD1	CATAPLGQGADEQFF	TGTGCCACCGCGCCTTTGGGGCAGGGGGCCGATGAGCAGTTCTTC
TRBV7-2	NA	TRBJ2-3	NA	CASSPIGLASTDTQYF	TGTGCCAGCAGCCCAATCGGGCTAGCTAGCACAGATACGCAGTATTTT
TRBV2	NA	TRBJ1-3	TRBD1	CASSEGQGGGNTIYF	TGTGCCAGCAGTGAAGGACAGGGTGGAGGAAACACCATATATTTT
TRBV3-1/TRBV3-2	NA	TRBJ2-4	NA	CASSQSGLTVAKNIQYF	TGTGCCAGCAGCCAATCGGGACTGACCGTAGCCAAAAACATTCAGTACTTC
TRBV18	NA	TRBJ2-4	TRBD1	CASSEGQVDKNIQYF	TGTGCCAGCTCAGAGGGACAGGTCGACAAAAACATTCAGTACTTC
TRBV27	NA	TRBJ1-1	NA	CASSSTPTGNTEAFF	TGTGCCAGCAGTTCCACCCCAACGGGGAACACTGAAGCTTTCTTT
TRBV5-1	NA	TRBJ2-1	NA	CASSTFHGRGDNEQFF	TGCGCCAGCAGCACCTTCCATGGCAGGGGGGACAATGAGCAGTTCTTC
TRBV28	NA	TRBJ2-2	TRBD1	CASSPQGRVSGELFF	TGTGCCAGCAGTCCACAGGGGAGAGTATCCGGGGAGCTGTTTTTT
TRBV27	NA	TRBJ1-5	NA	CASRTANQPQHF	TGTGCCAGCAGGACAGCCAATCAGCCCCAGCATTTT
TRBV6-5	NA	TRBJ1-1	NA	CASLDFGRRNTEAFF	TGTGCCAGCTTGGACTTCGGCCGGCGGAACACTGAAGCTTTCTTT
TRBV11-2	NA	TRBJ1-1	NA	CASSLVRTSEAFF	TGTGCCAGCAGCTTAGTTAGGACATCCGAAGCTTTCTTT
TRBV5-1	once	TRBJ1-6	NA	CASSLGQLRAPLHF	TGCGCCAGCAGCTTGGGGCAGCTACGGGCACCCCTCCACTTT
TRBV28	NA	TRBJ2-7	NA	CASSSPLGGQKPYEQYF	TGTGCCAGCAGTTCCCCCCTAGGGGGTCAGAAGCCCTACGAGCAGTACTTC
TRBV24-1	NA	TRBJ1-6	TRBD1	CATSDTDRENMNSPLHF	TGTGCCACCAGTGACACGGACAGGGAGAATATGAATTCACCCCTCCACTTT
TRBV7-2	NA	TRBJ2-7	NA	CASSLGIGVSYEQYF	TGTGCCAGCAGCTTAGGTATAGGAGTCTCCTACGAGCAGTACTTC
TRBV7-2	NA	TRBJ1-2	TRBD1	CASSSGQGRYGYTF	TGTGCCAGCAGCTCGGGACAGGGGCGATATGGCTACACCTTC
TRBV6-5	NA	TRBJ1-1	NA	CASTPTGYTEAFF	TGTGCCAGCACCCCTACAGGGTATACTGAAGCTTTCTTT
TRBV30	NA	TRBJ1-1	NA	CASYLDRWNTEAFF	TGTGCCTCCTATTTAGACAGGTGGAACACTGAAGCTTTCTTT
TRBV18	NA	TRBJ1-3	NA	CASSPFWGRTGNTIYF	TGTGCCAGCTCACCTTTTTGGGGGAGGACTGGAAACACCATATATTTT
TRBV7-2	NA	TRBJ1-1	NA	CASSLDLGSGTEAFF	TGTGCCAGCAGCTTAGACCTAGGTTCGGGGACTGAAGCTTTCTTT
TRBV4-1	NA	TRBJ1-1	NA	CASSQEGRGWTEAFF	TGCGCCAGCAGCCAAGAAGGCAGGGGATGGACTGAAGCTTTCTTT
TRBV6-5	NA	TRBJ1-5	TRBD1	CASSYKGAGNQPQHF	TGTGCCAGCAGTTACAAGGGGGCCGGCAATCAGCCCCAGCATTTT
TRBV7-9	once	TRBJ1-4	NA	CASRPLKGQFNEKLFF	TGTGCCAGCAGACCTTTGAAGGGGCAGTTTAATGAAAAACTGTTTTTT
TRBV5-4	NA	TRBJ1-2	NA	CASNLYGVDYGYTF	TGTGCCAGCAATCTCTACGGGGTTGACTATGGCTACACCTTC
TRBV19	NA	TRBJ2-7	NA	CASSLGWEREQYF	TGTGCCAGTAGTCTGGGATGGGAGCGCGAGCAGTACTTC
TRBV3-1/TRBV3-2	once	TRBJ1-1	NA	CASSTTRGTEAFF	TGTGCCAGCAGCACGACTCGGGGAACTGAAGCTTTCTTT
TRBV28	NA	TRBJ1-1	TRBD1	CASSWTGIMNTEAFF	TGTGCCAGCAGTTGGACAGGCATCATGAACACTGAAGCTTTCTTT
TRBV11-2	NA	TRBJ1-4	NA	CASSSGGVVEKLFF	TGTGCCAGCAGTTCCGGAGGGGTAGTTGAAAAACTGTTTTTT
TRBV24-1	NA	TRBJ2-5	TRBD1	CATGRQGAREETQYF	TGTGCCACCGGTAGACAGGGGGCCAGAGAAGAGACCCAGTACTTC
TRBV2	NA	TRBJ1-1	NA	CATSFRREDTEAFF	TGTGCCACCTCATTTAGGAGGGAGGACACTGAAGCTTTCTTT
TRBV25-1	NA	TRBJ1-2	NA	CASEGGTYGYTF	TGTGCCAGCGAGGGGGGGACCTATGGCTACACCTTC
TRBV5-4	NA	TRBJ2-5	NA	CASSLEGPRGETQYF	TGTGCCAGCAGCTTGGAGGGCCCCCGGGGGGAGACCCAGTACTTC
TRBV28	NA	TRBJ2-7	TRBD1	CASSLSPPLSGTASYEQYF	TGTGCCAGCAGTTTATCCCCCCCTTTATCCGGGACAGCCAGTTACGAGCAGTACTTC
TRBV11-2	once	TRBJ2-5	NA	CASSLGTPPGETQYF	TGTGCCAGCAGCTTAGGGACTCCGCCGGGGGAGACCCAGTACTTC
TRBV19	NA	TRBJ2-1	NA	CASRRGGSSNEQFF	TGTGCCAGTCGTAGGGGGGGCTCCTCCAATGAGCAGTTCTTC
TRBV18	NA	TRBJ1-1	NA	CASSPQGMGTEAFF	TGTGCCAGCTCACCACAGGGGATGGGCACTGAAGCTTTCTTT
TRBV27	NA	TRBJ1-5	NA	CASSLAGDPQPQHF	TGTGCCAGCAGTTTGGCAGGGGACCCTCAGCCCCAGCATTTT
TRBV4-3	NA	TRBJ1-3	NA	CASSQDWDLEGNTIYF	TGCGCCAGCAGCCAAGATTGGGACTTAGAGGGCAACACCATATATTTT
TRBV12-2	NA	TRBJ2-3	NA	CASRNPVDYSDTQYF	TGTGCAAGTCGGAACCCAGTGGACTATTCAGATACGCAGTATTTT
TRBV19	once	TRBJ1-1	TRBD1	CASSTQSTGRPEAFF	TGTGCCAGTAGTACCCAATCGACAGGGAGGCCTGAAGCTTTCTTT
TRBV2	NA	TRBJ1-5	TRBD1	CASTGTGNQPQHF	TGTGCCAGCACCGGGACAGGGAATCAGCCCCAGCATTTT
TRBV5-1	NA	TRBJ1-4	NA	CASSLGTATNEKLFF	TGCGCCAGCAGCTTGGGGACAGCAACTAATGAAAAACTGTTTTTT
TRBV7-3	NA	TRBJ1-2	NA	CASSLSGGYAYGYTF	TGTGCCAGCAGCTTATCGGGGGGCTACGCCTATGGCTACACCTTC
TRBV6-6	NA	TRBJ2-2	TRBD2	CASSSLTSGRAGELFF	TGTGCCAGCAGTTCCCTGACTAGCGGGAGGGCCGGGGAGCTGTTTTTT
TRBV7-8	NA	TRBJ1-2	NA	CASSSDIGYGYTF	TGTGCCAGCAGCTCGGACATCGGTTATGGCTACACCTTC
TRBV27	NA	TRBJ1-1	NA	CASSLWGGLGTEAFF	TGTGCCAGCAGTTTATGGGGGGGCTTGGGCACTGAAGCTTTCTTT
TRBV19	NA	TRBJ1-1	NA	CASTTQGPTEAFF	TGTGCCAGTACCACTCAGGGGCCCACTGAAGCTTTCTTT
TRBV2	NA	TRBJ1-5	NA	CASSGAGSGNQPQHF	TGTGCCAGCAGTGGCGCAGGATCGGGCAATCAGCCCCAGCATTTT
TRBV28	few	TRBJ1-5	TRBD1	CASRQGFGQPQHF	TGTGCCAGTCGACAGGGCTTCGGTCAGCCCCAGCATTTT
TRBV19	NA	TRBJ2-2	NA	CASSIVGGQLTGELFF	TGTGCCAGTAGTATAGTAGGCGGCCAGTTGACCGGGGAGCTGTTTTTT